The 27 T cell receptor beta chains in this list originate from one sample, sequenced in a study of T cells in Graves' hyperthyroidism and ophthalmopathy (dated by TCRdb to between 2019 and 2020). Library prep was done by multiplex PCR. TCRdb lists the instrument as Illumina HiSeq 2000. Amplification of TCR beta CDR3 regions was carried out from RNA transcripts. For the first round of RT-PCR on the TCR CDR3, the HTBI primer set was used together with the Qiagen OneStep RT-PCR kit. TCRdb reprocessed the public reads (quality trimming at Q25 with fastp, clone calling with MiXCR) and kept in-frame beta chains. One record per CDR3 amino acid sequence lists the most common genes and DNA. The sample records fewer than 350,000 distinct CDR3 sequences, 15% to 20% of which are singletons. The biggest ten clones account for 15% of the sample. The sequenced sample consisted of blood. These receptors all come from a woman aged 35 to 49 with Graves' ophthalmopathy.

This clonotype was observed many times. The chain employs TRBV30 and TRBJ1-2; D is undetermined. CDR1 and CDR2 from the germline V gene are GTSNPN and SVGIG (reference sequence). The CDR3 is 12 amino acids. V was shortened by 2 bases and J by 5 bases, with 9 bases between the two germline ends. CDR3 amino acids: CAWSLFSYGYTF. CDR3 bases: TGTGCCTGGAGTTTGTTCTCTTATGGCTACACCTTC.

The table lists this clonotype with many counts. This chain joins TRBV7-4 and TRBJ2-3; TRBD2 matches 14 bases. This CDR3 has 19 residues. Germline V gene sequence: CDR1 SGHVT, CDR2 SQSDAQ. Trimming removed 6 bases from V and 3 bases from J; junction bases left unmatched: 14. As DNA, the CDR3 is TGTGCCAGCAGTCTATATGGGACTAGCGGGAGTGGAATGACAGATACGCAGTATTTT. This gives the protein CASSLYGTSGSGMTDTQYF.

This clonotype was detected a few times. The J gene is TRBJ2-7, the V gene TRBV12-3 or TRBV12-4; tentative D call: TRBD1 (6 bases). Trimming removed 3 bases from V and 3 bases from J, with 12 bases in between. The CDR3 extends over 14 amino acids. Here the CDR3 DNA reads TGTGCCAGCAGTTTGGGGGCAGGTGTCTACGAGCAGTACTTC. Its protein is CASSLGAGVYEQYF.

This rearrangement joins TRBV3-1 to TRBJ2-5; the D gene is possibly TRBD2 (7 bases). V lost 4 bases to trimming and J lost 4 bases, with 16 bases between them. The germline V gene has CDR1 LGHDT and CDR2 YNNKEL (reference sequence). The CDR3 totals 15 residues. This chain's CDR3 is CASSRGPGGPETQYF. The DNA for the CDR3 is TGTGCCAGCAGCCGGGGGCCGGGAGGCCCAGAGACCCAGTACTTC.

This clonotype was detected many times. The genes are TRBV7-9 and TRBJ2-7; the D is unclear. The CDR3 is 13 amino acids. CDR1 SEHNR and CDR2 FQNEAQ come from the germline V gene (reference sequence). V lost 5 bases to trimming and J lost 3 bases, with 11 bases between them. CDR3: CASSPKTSYEQYF. CDR3 coding DNA: TGTGCCAGCAGCCCAAAGACCAGCTACGAGCAGTACTTC.

The rearrangement uses TRBV27 and TRBJ2-7; 9 positions match TRBD2. From germline, CDR1 is MNHEY and CDR2 SMNVEV (reference sequence). The CDR3 runs to 16 residues. J was trimmed by 1 base and V by 2 bases; bases with no gene match: 6. CDR3 protein: CASSLNRTSVSYEQYF. CDR3 nucleotides: TGTGCCAGCAGTTTAAATCGGACTAGCGTGTCCTACGAGCAGTACTTC.

This clonotype was observed many times. The chain links TRBV11-2 to TRBJ2-7, with 10 bases aligning to TRBD2. The CDR3 is 16 amino acids. The ends lost 6 bases at V and 2 bases at J; junction bases unmatched: 10. Per the germline V gene, CDR1 is SGHAT and CDR2 is FQNNGV. The DNA for the CDR3 is TGTGCCAGCAGATCTCTAGCGGGAGCATCCCCCTACGAGCAGTACTTC. Encoded protein: CASRSLAGASPYEQYF.

Many counts were recorded for this clonotype. V and J are TRBV6-4 and TRBJ2-6; 8 positions match TRBD2. CDR3 length: 21 residues. The V gene's germline CDR1 is MRHNA and CDR2 SNTAGT. The ends lost 7 bases at V and 4 bases at J; junction bases unmatched: 24. The CDR3: CASKLHPGVGLAILGANVLTF. The CDR3 DNA is TGTGCCAGCAAATTACACCCCGGTGTCGGACTAGCTATTTTGGGGGCCAACGTCCTGACTTTC.

This clonotype was found many times. V gene TRBV6-4 combines with J gene TRBJ2-2; the match to TRBD1 covers 9 bases. CDR3 length: 18 amino acids. With 5 bases clipped from V and 2 bases from J, the junction kept 12 bases outside the gene matches. CDR1 MRHNA and CDR2 SNTAGT come from the germline V gene. The CDR3 DNA follows: TGTGCCAGCAGTCTAACCTCTCCGGGACAGGGTAACACCGGGGAGCTGTTTTTT. It codes for CASSLTSPGQGNTGELFF.

CDR3 protein: CSALRDRGKGSPLHF. The CDR3 nucleotides are TGCAGTGCCCTCCGGGACAGGGGAAAAGGTTCACCCCTCCACTTT. The genes are TRBV20-1 and TRBJ1-6; 10 positions agree with TRBD1. Germline loops: CDR1 DFQATT, CDR2 SNEGSKA (reference sequence). V lost 6 bases, J lost 9 bases, and 11 bases stayed unmatched. The CDR3 has 15 residues.

This clonotype was picked up many times. The chain uses TRBV28 and TRBJ1-2; 10 bases map to TRBD1. Germline CDR1 MDHEN, CDR2 SYDVKM. The CDR3 contains 14 residues. Germline trimming cut 6 bases from V and 8 bases from J; bases unmatched to any gene: 9. CDR3 protein: CASRPWTGGEGYTF. The DNA for the CDR3 is TGTGCCAGCAGACCATGGACAGGGGGGGAAGGCTACACCTTC.

The sample holds many counts of this clonotype. This chain links TRBV30 with TRBJ1-5; D remains unclear. The ends were cut back, 4 bases at V and 4 bases at J, with 14 bases in the middle. Germline values: CDR1 GTSNPN, CDR2 SVGIG (reference sequence). CDR3 size: 14 residues. The CDR3 here is CAWNTGRSNQPQHF. Here the CDR3 DNA reads TGTGCCTGGAATACGGGCCGATCAAATCAGCCCCAGCATTTT.

This clonotype was detected many times. This rearrangement joins TRBV7-3 to TRBJ1-1; D unclear. Trimming stripped 2 bases from V and 1 base from J, with 5 bases between. The CDR3 has 13 residues. Per germline, CDR1 SGHTA and CDR2 FQGTGA. CDR3 sequence: CASSLSKNTEAFF. CDR3 in DNA: TGTGCCAGCAGCTTATCAAAGAACACTGAAGCTTTCTTT.

In this sample, this clonotype turned up many times. The V gene is TRBV12-3 or TRBV12-4, the J gene TRBJ1-5; no clear D. This CDR3 has 14 residues. V lost 3 bases and J 7 bases, leaving 13 bases between the germline ends. The CDR3 nucleotides are TGTGCCAGCAGTTTCCCCCCGGGTGGGCAGCCCCAGCATTTT. Residues: CASSFPPGGQPQHF.

This clonotype was observed many times. This chain joins TRBV15 and TRBJ2-3; D call uncertain. The CDR3 consists of 12 residues. From germline, CDR1 is LNHNV and CDR2 YYDKDF (reference sequence). The ends were cut back, 1 base at V and 1 base at J, with 0 bases in the middle. The DNA of the CDR3 is TGTGCCACCAGCAGAGGCACAGATACGCAGTATTTT. Translated, it gives CATSRGTDTQYF.

V is TRBV11-3 and J is TRBJ2-5; a weak D match, TRBD2 (6 bases). CDR1 and CDR2 (germline): SGHNT, YENEEA. This CDR3 is 14 amino acids long. V dropped 6 bases and J dropped 4 bases, with 15 bases sitting between them. The CDR3 DNA follows: TGTGCCAGCAGTCAAGGACTACCATCAGAGACCCAGTACTTC. Translating gives CASSQGLPSETQYF.

At least ten counts were recorded for this clonotype. The chain recombines TRBV29-1 with TRBJ2-7; the D call may be TRBD1 or TRBD2 (5 bases each). Germline loops: CDR1 SQVTM, CDR2 ANQGSEA. Trimming stripped 5 bases from V and 7 bases from J, with 18 bases between. The CDR3 has 13 residues. The CDR3, as DNA: TGCAGCGTTTTTCCCGGGACCCAAAGGGAGCAGTACTTC. This sequence encodes CSVFPGTQREQYF.

This clonotype was recorded at least ten times. The J gene is TRBJ2-7, the V gene TRBV7-2, with 12 bases matching TRBD2. Germline V gene data show CDR1 as SGHTA and CDR2 as FQGNSA. V trimming: 5 bases; J trimming: 3 bases; junction bases outside the gene matches: 5. CDR3 size: 15 residues. The CDR3 is CASSRTSGTYYEQYF. The CDR3 region has the DNA TGTGCCAGCAGCCGGACTAGCGGGACCTACTACGAGCAGTACTTC.

In regard to this clonotype: At one end, the junction sequence differs from germline, possibly due to a read error. This sequence joins TRBV6-5 and TRBJ1-5; no clear D gene. In germline, CDR1 is MNHEY, CDR2 SVGAGI. The CDR3 runs to 13 residues. CDR3 amino acids: CASSSRDNQPQPF. The CDR3 coding sequence is TGTGCCAGCAGTTCCCGCGACAATCAGCCCCAGCCTTTT.

Note on this clonotype: A junction boundary mismatches the germline segment, possibly from a read error. This chain joins TRBV5-1 and TRBJ2-7, with D hard to call. The DNA matches TRBJ2-1 better at its end, which makes the J call doubtful. Germline CDR1 and CDR2: SGHRS and YFSETQ. The CDR3 has 12 residues. CDR3 DNA: TGCGCCAGCATCTTGGTGGGCGCCGAGCAGTTCTTC. Amino acid sequence: CASILVGAEQFF.

This chain links TRBV20-1 with TRBJ1-6, with 10 positions matching TRBD1. Germline V gene sequence: CDR1 DFQATT, CDR2 SNEGSKA (reference sequence). The CDR3 has 13 amino acids. The V segment lost 8 bases and the J segment 7 bases; nucleotides outside the gene matches: 5. CDR3 amino acids: CSSQGQGNSPLHF. CDR3 coding DNA: TGCAGTTCGCAGGGACAGGGGAATTCACCCCTCCACTTT.

This clonotype came up many times. The CDR3 DNA follows: TGTGCCTCCCACTGGGGGACACCGAACACTGAAGCTTTCTTT. This codes for CASHWGTPNTEAFF. The J gene is TRBJ1-1, the V gene TRBV30, with a weak D call TRBD1 (6 bases). The CDR3 spans 14 residues. Between the trimmed V and J ends, which lost 7 bases and 1 base, there was a span of 16 bases. In germline, CDR1 is GTSNPN, CDR2 SVGIG (reference sequence).

This clonotype showed up many times. The rearrangement links TRBV19 to TRBJ2-7; 8 nucleotides match TRBD2. Germline CDR1 reads LNHDA; CDR2 reads SQIVND (reference sequence). J gave up 6 bases and V 5 bases, and 15 bases lay outside the gene matches. The CDR3 sequence is 16 residues long. CDR3 DNA: TGTGCCAGTAGTCTTCCGCTGGGTAGCGGGATTCCCGAGCAGTACTTC. Protein product: CASSLPLGSGIPEQYF.

A few counts support this clonotype. The rearrangement links TRBV27 to TRBJ2-7, with TRBD2 as a possible D gene (6 bases). V was cut by 4 bases and J by 0 bases, with 10 bases left in between. The germline gives CDR1 MNHEY, CDR2 SMNVEV (reference sequence). There are 14 residues in the CDR3. CDR3 nucleotide sequence: TGTGCCAGCAGTTCCCGACTAGTCTCCTACGAGCAGTACTTC. Protein product: CASSSRLVSYEQYF.

This clonotype was detected ten times or more. This rearrangement joins TRBV28 to TRBJ1-1; perhaps TRBD1 as D (5 bases). Germline CDR1 and CDR2: MDHEN and SYDVKM. Trimming cost V 4 bases and J 5 bases, with 14 bases left between them. The CDR3 contains 14 residues. The DNA of the CDR3 is TGTGCCAGCAGTTGGGACCGGTTATCGACTGAAGCTTTCTTT. Residues: CASSWDRLSTEAFF. Drawing the rest from reference TRBV28 and TRBJ1-1, the complete variable domain is DVKVTQSSRYLVKRTGEKVFLECVQDMDHENMFWYRQDPGLGLRLIYFSYDVKMKEKGDIPEGYSVSREKKERFSLILESASTNQTSMYLCASSWDRLSTEAFFGQGTRLTVV.

This clonotype showed up many times. V gene TRBV20-1 combines with J gene TRBJ2-1; TRBD2 matches at 7 bases. This CDR3 has 16 residues. CDR1 and CDR2 from the germline V gene are DFQATT and SNEGSKA (reference sequence). J was trimmed by 1 base and V by 3 bases; bases with no gene match: 9. The CDR3 DNA is TGCAGTGCTAGGGGAAGACTAGCTTCGTCCTACAATGAGCAGTTCTTC. Its protein product is CSARGRLASSYNEQFF.

This chain connects TRBV6-1 to TRBJ2-5, with a possible D match to TRBD1 (5 bases). Germline-derived CDR1 and CDR2 are MNHNS and SASEGT. The CDR3 totals 14 residues. The V and J ends lost 6 bases and 0 bases respectively, with 11 bases between them. CDR3 sequence: CASSPRQNQETQYF. CDR3 nucleotide sequence: TGTGCCAGCAGCCCTCGACAGAACCAAGAGACCCAGTACTTC.